Presented here are 18 T cell receptor beta chains from one specimen sequenced in a study of blood T cells in healthy people across ages. Together with a sample-barcoded 5' primer, a J-beta primer mix was included in a second PCR lasting roughly 6 to 12 cycles. TCRdb re-derived calls from the 5' RACE reads in MiXCR, one entry per CDR3 protein. The sample contains under 2,000,000 distinct CDR3 sequences, about 50% of which appear only once. The sample was blood. These receptors were obtained from a woman in her thirties or forties in good health.

The chain joins TRBV13 to TRBJ2-3; no definite D call. Germline V CDR1 and CDR2: PRHDT, FYEKMQ (reference sequence). V was clipped by 6 bases and J by 7 bases, with 14 bases between them. This CDR3 is 13 amino acids long. CDR3 bases: TGTGCCAGCAGTCATCTCCGGCGCCATACGCAGTATTTT. Translated: CASSHLRRHTQYF.

The V gene is TRBV7-9, the J gene TRBJ1-1; D is uncertain. The CDR3 is 14 residues long. V shed 4 bases and J shed 3 bases, with 12 bases lying between them. Germline assignment: CDR1 SEHNR and CDR2 FQNEAQ (reference sequence). CDR3 nucleotides: TGTGCCAGCAGCTGGGAGGGTAGAGACACTGAAGCTTTCTTT. The encoded protein is CASSWEGRDTEAFF.

CDR3 coding DNA: TGTGCCAGCAGTTTAGTAATAGGGTCCGAGCAGTACTTC. Encoded protein: CASSLVIGSEQYF. This chain joins TRBV12-3 or TRBV12-4 and TRBJ2-7; D is unresolved. The CDR3 covers 13 residues. Trimming pared 1 base from V and 6 bases from J, leaving 10 bases between.

The V call is TRBV9, the J call TRBJ2-1; possibly TRBD2 for D (6 bases). Trimming shortened V by 0 bases and J by 8 bases, and 18 bases separated the two germline ends. The CDR3 length is 16 residues. CDR1 and CDR2 (germline): SGDLS, YYNGEE. CDR3 nucleotides: TGTGCCAGCAGCGTAGGCGCTAGCGCCACAAGCGATGAGCAGTTCTTC. It specifies CASSVGASATSDEQFF. Looking up the rest from reference TRBV9 and TRBJ2-1 gives the full variable domain: DSGVTQTPKHLITATGQRVTLRCSPRSGDLSVYWYQQSLDQGLQFLIQYYNGEERAKGNILERFSAQQFPDLHSELNLSSLELGDSALYFCASSVGASATSDEQFFGPGTRLTVL.

The chain joins TRBV2 to TRBJ1-5; possible D gene TRBD1, 6 bases. The CDR3 extends over 15 amino acids. Germline V gives CDR1 SNHLY, CDR2 FYNNEI. Trimming took off 7 bases at V and 3 bases at J, with 16 bases between the two ends. Here the CDR3 reads CASNPDSSINQPQHF. The CDR3 region has the DNA TGTGCCAGCAACCCGGACAGCAGTATCAATCAGCCCCAGCATTTT.

The chain has TRBV20-1 and TRBJ2-4, with 10 bases fitting TRBD1. The J call could be wrong; TRBJ2-7 is a better fit for the DNA end. Looked up from germline, CDR1 is DFQATT and CDR2 is SNEGSKA (reference sequence). This CDR3 contains 14 residues. CDR3 protein: CSASGGTGVYEQYF. In nucleotides, the CDR3 is TGCAGTGCTAGCGGGGGGACAGGGGTTTACGAGCAGTACTTC.

The V and J genes are TRBV29-1 and TRBJ2-5, with TRBD2 identical over 15 bases. The V gene's germline CDR1 is SQVTM and CDR2 ANQGSEA. V was clipped by 3 bases and J by 4 bases; unmatched bases: 6. This CDR3 is built from 16 residues. The CDR3 sequence is CSVERGLAGGPETQYF. CDR3 nucleotides: TGCAGCGTTGAGAGGGGACTAGCGGGGGGCCCAGAGACCCAGTACTTC. Together with reference TRBV29-1 and TRBJ2-5, the CDR3 gives the full variable domain: SAVISQKPSRDICQRGTSLTIQCQVDSQVTMMFWYRQQPGQSLTLIATANQGSEATYESGFVIDKFPISRPNLTFSTLTVSNMSPEDSSIYLCSVERGLAGGPETQYFGPGTRLLVL.

This clonotype was counted only a few times. The chain has TRBV11-2 and TRBJ2-5; TRBD1 aligns across 9 bases. Germline loops: CDR1 SGHAT, CDR2 FQNNGV. J lost 7 bases, V lost 3 bases, and 9 bases had no gene match. The CDR3 is 15 residues long. The CDR3, as DNA: TGTGCCAGCAGCTTTAGAACAGGGGGCCGAGGGACCCAGTACTTC. Its protein is CASSFRTGGRGTQYF.

This clonotype was recorded a few times. The rearrangement joins TRBV6-5 to TRBJ2-5; 7 nucleotides match TRBD1. Per the germline V gene, CDR1 is MNHEY and CDR2 is SVGAGI. Trimming at V came to 6 bases and at J to 2 bases, leaving 9 bases not matched to a gene. The CDR3 has 15 amino acids. The CDR3 sequence: CASSRWDSEQETQYF. The CDR3 DNA follows: TGTGCCAGCAGCCGATGGGACAGTGAACAAGAGACCCAGTACTTC.

The table lists this clonotype with a few counts. This chain joins TRBV20-1 and TRBJ2-6, with TRBD1 identical over 7 bases. This CDR3 spans 19 amino acids. Losses at the gene ends were 4 bases for V and 0 bases for J; bases not matched to a gene: 15. Germline V gene lookup returns CDR1 DFQATT and CDR2 SNEGSKA (reference sequence). CDR3 sequence (DNA): TGCAGTGCTATATCCACAGGGGCCTTATTACGCTCTGGGGCCAACGTCCTGACTTTC. Its protein product is CSAISTGALLRSGANVLTF.

This sequence joins TRBV6-6 and TRBJ1-2, with D unclear. Trimming took 5 bases from V and 8 from J, leaving 24 bases between them. The CDR3 is made up of 16 amino acids. In germline, CDR1 is MNHNY, CDR2 SVGAGI (reference sequence). CDR3 bases: TGTGCCAGCAGTGGTCGGCGAGATGAATCGTTGGCGGGCTACACCTTC. As protein: CASSGRRDESLAGYTF.

As DNA, the CDR3 is TGTGCCAGCAGTGAATTGGGAGTGGGGGCTGGAGGCTACACCTTC. Amino acids: CASSELGVGAGGYTF. The chain employs TRBV25-1 and TRBJ1-2; D is possibly TRBD1 (6 bases). The ends were cut back, 1 base at V and 8 bases at J, with 17 bases in the middle. Per germline, CDR1 MGHDK and CDR2 SYGVNS. The CDR3 consists of 15 residues.

V is TRBV15 and J is TRBJ2-3; D is possibly TRBD1 (5 bases). Trimming took 3 bases from V and 4 from J, leaving 17 bases between them. This CDR3 has 16 residues. The germline CDR1 and CDR2 sequences are LNHNV and YYDKDF (reference sequence). The CDR3 reads CATSRSTGSKADTQYF. The CDR3 DNA is TGTGCCACCAGCAGGAGTACAGGAAGTAAGGCAGATACGCAGTATTTT.

The sample holds a few counts of this clonotype. The V call is TRBV13, the J call TRBJ2-7; 9 positions match TRBD1. Trimming removed 0 bases from V and 0 bases from J; junction bases left unmatched: 6. Germline CDR1 and CDR2: PRHDT and FYEKMQ (reference sequence). The CDR3 has 17 amino acids. The DNA for the CDR3 is TGTGCCAGCAGCTTAGGCCCGGGGACAGGGAGCTCCTACGAGCAGTACTTC. It codes for CASSLGPGTGSSYEQYF.

This chain uses TRBV6-2 or TRBV6-3 with TRBJ2-5; no clear D. Germline assignment: CDR1 MNHEY and CDR2 SVGEGT. This CDR3 contains 15 residues. Trimming took 5 bases from V and 5 from J, leaving 18 bases between them. CDR3 protein: CASSTPRRRRETQYF. CDR3 DNA sequence: TGTGCCAGCAGTACCCCTCGTAGGCGGCGGGAGACCCAGTACTTC.

J is TRBJ2-2 and V is TRBV4-3, with no clear D. CDR1 is LGHNA and CDR2 is YSLEER in the germline V gene. The V gene lost 2 bases and the J gene lost 7 bases, with 8 bases spanning the gap. CDR3 length equals 13 residues. The CDR3: CASSQYGVGELFF. CDR3 in DNA: TGCGCCAGCAGCCAATACGGTGTCGGGGAGCTGTTTTTT.

This chain connects TRBV28 to TRBJ2-7; TRBD1 matches 7 bases. Trimming cost V 5 bases and J 2 bases; bases outside gene matches: 9. The V gene's germline CDR1 is MDHEN and CDR2 SYDVKM. CDR3 length: 15 residues. This CDR3 reads CASSGRRGLAYEQYF. The CDR3 DNA reads as TGTGCCAGCAGTGGGCGCAGGGGGTTAGCCTACGAGCAGTACTTC.

V gene TRBV20-1 combines with J gene TRBJ2-1, with 11 bases identical to TRBD2. The CDR3 spans 14 residues. CDR1 and CDR2 (germline): DFQATT, SNEGSKA (reference sequence). Germline trimming cut 3 bases from V and 6 bases from J; bases unmatched to any gene: 4. In nucleotides, the CDR3 is TGCAGTGCTAGCGAGACTAGCGGGGTCAATGAGCAGTTCTTC. This encodes CSASETSGVNEQFF.